These 23 T cell receptor beta chains were sequenced from one sample in a study of T cell changes during pregnancy in multiple sclerosis. TCRdb's table, derived via immunoSEQ multiplex PCR, lists solely in-frame clones and lacks some. In the table there are 22,000 or so clones, around 93% of which are singletons. Material: CD8+ T cells from peripheral blood mononuclear cells, obtained in the third trimester of pregnancy. The receptor source for this set is a female donor with multiple sclerosis, enrolled in a pregnancy study.

This chain connects TRBV27 to TRBJ2-7, with 8 bases identical to TRBD1. V lost 3 bases, J lost 3 bases, and 4 bases stayed unmatched. Germline V CDR1 and CDR2: MNHEY, SMNVEV (reference sequence). The CDR3 has 14 residues. CDR3 DNA sequence: TGTGCCAGCAGTTTCGGGACAGGACTCTACGAGCAGTACTTC. It encodes CASSFGTGLYEQYF.

This sequence joins TRBV30 and TRBJ1-3; D is perhaps TRBD1 (5 bases). Germline-derived CDR1 and CDR2 are GTSNPN and SVGIG (reference sequence). Trimming shortened V by 4 bases and J by 4 bases, and 8 bases separated the two germline ends. The length of the CDR3 is 12 residues. Here the CDR3 reads CAWTDSGNTIYF. The CDR3, as DNA: TGTGCCTGGACCGACAGCGGAAACACCATATATTTT.

CDR3 nucleotide sequence: TGTGCCTGGAGTGTAGCGGGAGGGGATACGCAGTATTTT. This encodes CAWSVAGGDTQYF. The gene calls are TRBV30 and TRBJ2-3; TRBD2 matches at 10 bases. Unmatched junction bases numbered 0, after V lost 0 bases and J lost 6 bases. The CDR3 is 13 residues long. The germline V gene has CDR1 GTSNPN and CDR2 SVGIG (reference sequence).

This clone was observed once. The chain has TRBV2 and TRBJ1-1, with D possibly matching TRBD1 (5 bases). The CDR3 contains 12 residues. Germline CDR1 reads SNHLY; CDR2 reads FYNNEI. Deletions cut 5 bases from V and 11 bases from J, with 15 bases between. The CDR3 reads CASSTLGAKAFF. The CDR3 DNA reads as TGTGCCAGCAGTACCCTAGGGGCGAAGGCTTTCTTT.

By share of the sample, this clone is medium-sized (0.01 to 0.1%). The chain combines TRBV9 with TRBJ1-1; 9 nucleotides agree with TRBD1. This CDR3 has 16 residues. V shed 0 bases, J shed 4 bases, and the junction held 7 bases outside the gene matches. Germline values: CDR1 SGDLS, CDR2 YYNGEE. Written as DNA, the CDR3 is TGTGCCAGCAGCGTAGATTACAGGGGGCTTTTCACTGAAGCTTTCTTT. Its translation: CASSVDYRGLFTEAFF.

This clone was seen once. The genes are TRBV29-1 and TRBJ2-1; 8 nucleotides align to TRBD2. The length of the CDR3 is 15 residues. CDR1 is SQVTM and CDR2 is ANQGSEA in the germline V gene. V lost 2 bases to trimming and J lost 7 bases; unmatched junction nucleotides: 10. The CDR3 reads CSVESGGQTGNEQFF. CDR3 nucleotides: TGCAGCGTTGAATCGGGGGGGCAAACAGGGAATGAGCAGTTCTTC.

CDR3 DNA: TGTGCCAGCAGTGAACTAGCTTACTCCTACGAGCAGTACTTC. Its protein is CASSELAYSYEQYF. The rearrangement links TRBV2 to TRBJ2-7; possibly TRBD2 for D (5 bases). Trimming took off 2 bases at V and 0 bases at J, with 8 bases between the two ends. The CDR3 is made up of 14 amino acids. Per the germline V gene, CDR1 is SNHLY and CDR2 is FYNNEI.

This rearrangement joins TRBV13 to TRBJ2-2; weak D call: TRBD2 (6 bases). Germline lookup yields CDR1 PRHDT and CDR2 FYEKMQ (reference sequence). With 4 bases removed from V and 6 bases from J, the gap between germline ends came to 12 bases. The CDR3 runs to 14 residues. This CDR3 is CASSWKTGAGELFF. CDR3 bases: TGTGCCAGCAGCTGGAAAACGGGAGCCGGGGAGCTGTTTTTT.

The chain links TRBV5-5 to TRBJ2-3; 8 bases are a match to TRBD1. Looked up from germline, CDR1 is SGHKS and CDR2 is YYEKEE (reference sequence). The CDR3 consists of 16 residues. V was pared by 0 bases and J by 3 bases, with 6 bases of the junction left unmatched. For the CDR3, the DNA is TGTGCCAGCAGCTTGGAACGCAGGGGGCAGACAGATACGCAGTATTTT. Protein product: CASSLERRGQTDTQYF.

The chain uses TRBV18 and TRBJ1-1, with no clear D. Germline CDR1 and CDR2: KGHSH and LQKENI. This CDR3 has 12 amino acids. V lost 3 bases and J 1 base, leaving 3 bases between the germline ends. The CDR3 DNA follows: TGTGCCAGCTCACCCCAGAACACTGAAGCTTTCTTT. Protein sequence: CASSPQNTEAFF.

V and J are TRBV7-8 and TRBJ2-7; D is unclear. Germline CDR1 is SGHVS and CDR2 is FQNEAQ. V was cut by 0 bases and J by 10 bases, with 10 bases left in between. The CDR3 extends over 12 amino acids. The CDR3 is CASSLAAADQYF. CDR3 nucleotide sequence: TGTGCCAGCAGCTTAGCGGCGGCAGATCAGTACTTC. Variable domain in full (rest from reference TRBV7-8 and TRBJ2-7): GAGVSQSPRYKVAKRGQDVALRCDPISGHVSLFWYQQALGQGPEFLTYFQNEAQLDKSGLPSDRFFAERPEGSVSTLKIQRTQQEDSAVYLCASSLAAADQYFGPGTRLTVT.

This chain connects TRBV7-9 to TRBJ2-7; TRBD1 agrees at 8 bases. With 7 bases clipped from V and 3 bases from J, the junction kept 2 bases outside the gene matches. The CDR3 is made up of 12 amino acids. Germline V gene sequence: CDR1 SEHNR, CDR2 FQNEAQ (reference sequence). The CDR3 nucleotides read TGTGCCAGCATCGGACAGGGCTACGAGCAGTACTTC. Its protein is CASIGQGYEQYF.

J is TRBJ2-1 and V is TRBV5-4, with a tentative D call TRBD2 (6 bases). V gave up 4 bases and J gave up 12 bases, with 20 bases separating them. This CDR3 is built from 14 residues. Germline V gives CDR1 SGHNT, CDR2 YYREEE (reference sequence). The CDR3 bases are TGTGCCAGCAGCCCCGGGACTGGCCAAGTCGTGCAGTTCTTC. It encodes CASSPGTGQVVQFF.

The chain recombines TRBV4-1 with TRBJ2-7; TRBD2 might be the D (5 bases). This CDR3 comprises 13 residues. Trimming removed 0 bases at V and 3 bases at J, with 6 bases between. CDR1 is MGHRA and CDR2 is YSYEKL in the germline V gene. Here the CDR3 DNA reads TGCGCCAGCAGCCAAGACGGAGGCTACGAGCAGTACTTC. Its protein product is CASSQDGGYEQYF.

The chain combines TRBV11-1 with TRBJ1-5; the D gene is possibly TRBD1 (5 bases). Deletions cut 5 bases from V and 4 bases from J, with 15 bases between. The CDR3 length is 15 residues. The germline gives CDR1 SGHAT, CDR2 FQDESV (reference sequence). DNA for the CDR3: TGTGCCAGCAGCCCCGGGACGGGGACTAATCAGCCCCAGCATTTT. Amino acids: CASSPGTGTNQPQHF.

The chain couples TRBV19 to TRBJ2-1, with D perhaps TRBD1 (5 bases). Trimming left V 2 bases short and J 4 bases short, with 9 bases between. The germline V gene has CDR1 LNHDA and CDR2 SQIVND (reference sequence). This CDR3 contains 14 residues. CDR3 amino acids: CASSIQDMYNEQFF. CDR3 coding DNA: TGTGCCAGTAGTATACAGGACATGTACAATGAGCAGTTCTTC.

The V gene is TRBV27, the J gene TRBJ2-1; tentative D call: TRBD2 (7 bases). Germline assignment: CDR1 MNHEY and CDR2 SMNVEV (reference sequence). The length of the CDR3 is 15 residues. V dropped 5 bases and J dropped 10 bases, with 21 bases sitting between them. CDR3 in DNA: TGTGCCAGCAGTCCGACGATCTCGGGGGGCGGGGAGCAGTTCTTC. This gives the protein CASSPTISGGGEQFF.

The V gene is TRBV5-4, the J gene TRBJ2-1; TRBD1 is a possible D gene (5 bases). CDR1 and CDR2 from the germline V gene are SGHNT and YYREEE (reference sequence). The CDR3 runs to 12 residues. The germline V and J ends were trimmed by 5 bases and 13 bases, with 16 bases remaining between them. In nucleotides, the CDR3 is TGTGCCAGCAGTCTAACGACAGTTGAACAGTTCTTC. It specifies CASSLTTVEQFF.

J is TRBJ1-6 and V is TRBV9; the D gene is possibly TRBD1 (6 bases). The V gene's germline CDR1 is SGDLS and CDR2 YYNGEE. V was shortened by 0 bases and J by 6 bases, with 19 bases between the two germline ends. The CDR3 has 18 amino acids. CDR3 in amino acids: CASSVGRGGYSTNSPLHF. The CDR3 DNA sequence: TGTGCCAGCAGCGTAGGGAGAGGGGGATATTCCACTAATTCACCCCTCCACTTT. Complete variable domain (other parts from reference TRBV9 and TRBJ1-6): DSGVTQTPKHLITATGQRVTLRCSPRSGDLSVYWYQQSLDQGLQFLIQYYNGEERAKGNILERFSAQQFPDLHSELNLSSLELGDSALYFCASSVGRGGYSTNSPLHFGNGTRLTVT.

The chain carries TRBV18 and TRBJ1-2; D not certain. The CDR3 spans 14 residues. CDR1 is KGHSH and CDR2 is LQKENI in the germline V gene. V lost 2 bases, J lost 8 bases, and 15 bases lay in between. The CDR3 here is CASSPNGGIGGYTF. CDR3 DNA sequence: TGTGCCAGCTCACCAAACGGAGGGATAGGGGGCTACACCTTC.

This rearrangement joins TRBV27 to TRBJ2-7; TRBD2 matches at 8 bases. This CDR3 spans 14 amino acids. Germline lookup yields CDR1 MNHEY and CDR2 SMNVEV (reference sequence). J was trimmed by 0 bases and V by 6 bases; bases with no gene match: 4. The CDR3 DNA sequence: TGTGCCAGCAGCCGGGAGGGCGGCTCCTACGAGCAGTACTTC. Translation gives CASSREGGSYEQYF.

J is TRBJ2-1 and V is TRBV19; 8 bases align to TRBD2. The V gene end was trimmed by 7 bases and the J gene end by 8 bases; junction bases not matched to a gene: 13. CDR1 is LNHDA, CDR2 SQIVND, per germline (reference sequence). This CDR3 contains 15 residues. CDR3 bases: TGTGCCAGTAAAAGCGGGAGCCTCTGGGGTCATGAGCAGTTCTTC. Its translation: CASKSGSLWGHEQFF.

The rearrangement joins TRBV7-9 to TRBJ2-1; tentatively, D is TRBD1 (5 bases). Germline V CDR1 and CDR2: SEHNR, FQNEAQ (reference sequence). CDR3 length equals 13 residues. V lost 2 bases, J lost 5 bases, and 7 bases lay in between. This chain's CDR3 is CASSLSGNNEQFF. CDR3 nucleotide sequence: TGTGCCAGCAGCTTATCAGGGAACAATGAGCAGTTCTTC.